The T cell receptor beta chain described here comes from a study of blood T cell repertoires in COVID-19. The wider study: The United States, Italy and Spain provided the acute and convalescent COVID-19 samples.

V dropped 6 bases and J dropped 6; count of bases not matched to a gene: 12. Germline V lookup: CDR1 ENHRY, CDR2 SYGVKD. The length of the CDR3 is 16 residues. Authors' data handling: Cell counts per sample came from amplifying reference gene primers. Assay used: immunoSEQ multiplex PCR; TCRdb lists only in-frame clones, some missing. Clone size and V and J calls were adopted from that table, with D and trimming inferred from the DNA. The repertoire includes roughly 130,000 clones, under 90% of them detected once, and 10% to 15% sits in the top ten. Sample: peripheral blood. The chain employs TRBV10-3 and TRBJ2-1; 9 nucleotides align to TRBD2. This clonotype was sampled from a woman aged 55-75 years with acute or convalescent COVID-19. The CDR3 DNA follows: TGTGCCATCAGCAGAATAGCGGGGGACCCCGGCAATGAGCAGTTCTTC. This sequence encodes CAISRIAGDPGNEQFF.